The 13 T cell receptor beta chains below all came from one sample that was sequenced in a study of memory CD4+ T cells and cytomegalovirus serostatus. This table comes from immunoSEQ multiplex PCR, and its TCRdb copy is limited to in-frame clones, with some not included. Altogether about 75,000 clones are present, approximately 78% being singletons, with the ten largest covering around 2.6%. The sort gate was single viable CD3+CD4+CD8-CD45RO+ cells for memory CD4+ T cells. Sequences were obtained from memory CD4+ T cells from blood. Every receptor here comes from an adult in good health and CMV-seropositive.

The gene calls are TRBV2 and TRBJ2-2, with 7 nucleotides matching TRBD1. CDR3 length: 14 amino acids. CDR1 is SNHLY, CDR2 FYNNEI, per germline. The J segment lost 3 bases and the V segment lost 6 bases, leaving 4 bases of the junction unmatched. The CDR3 spells CASSRDSYTGELFF. The DNA of the CDR3 is TGTGCCAGCAGCCGGGACAGCTACACCGGGGAGCTGTTTTTT. Complete variable domain (other parts from reference TRBV2 and TRBJ2-2): EPEVTQTPSHQVTQMGQEVILRCVPISNHLYFYWYRQILGQKVEFLVSFYNNEISEKSEIFDDQFSVERPDGSNFTLKIRSTKLEDSAMYFCASSRDSYTGELFFGEGSRLTVL.

V usage is TRBV11-2 and J usage is TRBJ2-1; a possible D gene is TRBD2 (6 bases). V lost 1 base to trimming and J lost 1 base, with 17 bases between them. In germline, CDR1 is SGHAT, CDR2 FQNNGV. This CDR3 is 18 amino acids long. The CDR3 reads CASSLVGSGLGSYNEQFF. In DNA, the CDR3 is TGTGCCAGCAGCTTAGTCGGAAGCGGGCTCGGTTCCTACAATGAGCAGTTCTTC.

This clone was counted a single time. The chain uses TRBV2 and TRBJ2-7; D possibly corresponds to TRBD1 (6 bases). CDR1 and CDR2 (germline): SNHLY, FYNNEI. With 6 bases removed from V and 7 bases from J, the gap between germline ends came to 19 bases. The CDR3 spans 14 residues. CDR3 nucleotides: TGTGCCAGCAGCGCATTACCGGGACATCAAGAGCAGTACTTC. Its protein product is CASSALPGHQEQYF.

This clone was counted once. The chain uses TRBV5-6 and TRBJ1-3; TRBD1 is a possible D gene (5 bases). This CDR3 region has 17 residues. Germline CDR1 reads SGHDT; CDR2 reads YYEEEE. V was trimmed by 2 bases and J by 0 bases, leaving 15 bases between them. The CDR3 nucleotides are TGTGCCAGCAGCTTAAGACGGGACTGGATCTCTGGAAACACCATATATTTT. Translating it yields CASSLRRDWISGNTIYF.

The V call is TRBV6-5, the J call TRBJ2-3, with 9 bases fitting TRBD1. With V trimmed by 6 bases and J by 6 bases, 10 bases remained unmatched. This CDR3 has 15 amino acids. CDR1 is MNHEY, CDR2 SVGAGI, per germline. The CDR3 region has the DNA TGTGCCAGCAGCCTCGGGGGGACAGGGCTGGATACGCAGTATTTT. The encoded protein is CASSLGGTGLDTQYF.

Comment on this clone: Other DNA sequences in the same sample also yield this CDR3. The chain uses TRBV5-1 and TRBJ1-5, with 7 bases that match TRBD1. Trimming cost V 0 bases and J 0 bases; bases outside gene matches: 0. The CDR3 spans 15 residues. The germline V gene has CDR1 SGHRS and CDR2 YFSETQ. CDR3 coding DNA: TGCGCCAGCAGCTTGGAGGGGGCTAGCAATCAGCCCCAGCATTTT. It translates to CASSLEGASNQPQHF. Filled out from reference TRBV5-1 and TRBJ1-5, the complete variable domain reads KAGVTQTPRYLIKTRGQQVTLSCSPISGHRSVSWYQQTPGQGLQFLFEYFSETQRNKGNFPGRFSGRQFSNSRSEMNVSTLELGDSALYLCASSLEGASNQPQHFGDGTRLSIL.

This chain links TRBV9 with TRBJ1-5; 7 bases are a match to TRBD1. The germline V gene encodes CDR1 SGDLS and CDR2 YYNGEE. This CDR3 comprises 16 residues. The V gene end was trimmed by 0 bases and the J gene end by 3 bases; junction bases not matched to a gene: 6. The CDR3 nucleotides read TGTGCCAGCAGCGTAGGAACAGGGGCGAACAATCAGCCCCAGCATTTT. It yields the protein CASSVGTGANNQPQHF. Full variable domain (missing parts from reference TRBV9 and TRBJ1-5): DSGVTQTPKHLITATGQRVTLRCSPRSGDLSVYWYQQSLDQGLQFLIQYYNGEERAKGNILERFSAQQFPDLHSELNLSSLELGDSALYFCASSVGTGANNQPQHFGDGTRLSIL.

This chain joins TRBV6-1 and TRBJ2-3; the D gene could be TRBD1 or TRBD2 (5 bases each). The V end was cut by 8 bases, the J end by 2 bases, with 14 bases between. Germline CDR1 MNHNS, CDR2 SASEGT. The CDR3 is 14 residues long. CDR3 nucleotide sequence: TGTGCCAGCGGACTGGGGCAGAACACAGATACGCAGTATTTT. Its translation: CASGLGQNTDTQYF.

The chain is built from TRBV29-1 and TRBJ2-3, with 14 nucleotides matching TRBD2. The CDR3 has 16 amino acids. V lost 3 bases and J lost 4; bases outside the gene matches: 6. Germline V gene sequence: CDR1 SQVTM, CDR2 ANQGSEA. CDR3 sequence (DNA): TGCAGCGTTGAGGGGGGACTAGCGGGAGTTCCAGATACGCAGTATTTT. Translated: CSVEGGLAGVPDTQYF.

Of note for this clone: Compared with germline, one end of the junction differs, possibly owing to a read error. The V call is TRBV7-7, the J call TRBJ1-3; the D gene is possibly TRBD1 (6 bases). This CDR3 has 16 residues. Per germline, CDR1 SSHAT and CDR2 FNYEAQ (reference sequence). The CDR3 coding sequence is TGTGCTAGCAGCCCAGGGACACAGGGCACCGGAAACACCATATATTTT. Translation gives CASSPGTQGTGNTIYF.

The chain employs TRBV2 and TRBJ2-2; either TRBD1 or TRBD2 may supply D (5 bases each). CDR3 size: 15 residues. Between the trimmed V and J ends, which lost 6 bases and 1 base, there was a span of 12 bases. CDR1 is SNHLY, CDR2 FYNNEI, per germline. CDR3 loop: CASRTRDQNTGELFF. As DNA, the CDR3 is TGTGCCAGCAGAACCCGGGACCAGAACACCGGGGAGCTGTTTTTT.

The chain joins TRBV2 to TRBJ2-3; no firm D call. Germline V gene sequence: CDR1 SNHLY, CDR2 FYNNEI. The CDR3 is 12 residues long. V shed 3 bases and J shed 1 base, with 2 bases lying between them. The DNA of the CDR3 is TGTGCCAGCAGTGACGGCACAGATACGCAGTATTTT. Residues: CASSDGTDTQYF.

V is TRBV27 and J is TRBJ1-1; tentatively, D is TRBD1 (5 bases). The CDR3 is 19 amino acids. Germline-derived CDR1 and CDR2 are MNHEY and SMNVEV (reference sequence). The ends were cut back, 0 bases at V and 3 bases at J, with 23 bases in the middle. This CDR3 is CASSLSRLTGSTAYTEAFF. The CDR3 DNA is TGTGCCAGCAGTTTATCTCGCCTAACAGGATCGACCGCTTACACTGAAGCTTTCTTT.